This T cell receptor beta chain came from a study of CD8 T cells in ankylosing spondylitis (dated by TCRdb to the late 2010s). As for the study more broadly: T cell receptor beta repertoires were profiled in healthy donors and ankylosing spondylitis patients so that disease-linked TCR variants could be found. The full study cohort comprised 20 to 30 ankylosing spondylitis patients and about 110 healthy donors. Peripheral blood samples were taken, and synovial fluid was additionally collected from ankylosing spondylitis patients.

Results the study describes overall, beyond this receptor: A TCR beta motif of several highly homologous amino acid variants appeared characteristic of blood from ankylosing spondylitis patients. According to the report, matched synovial fluid samples from ankylosing spondylitis patients were significantly enriched for the disease-linked clones. A CD8+ phenotype was shown by the disease-linked clones, which were found at relatively low frequencies in peripheral blood. Some motif variants were previously reported in synovial fluid and blood of reactive arthritis patients, suggesting common disease-initiation mechanisms.

This clonotype occurred a few times. Its antigen remains undetermined. One base away there is no much larger clone; base qualities are not given. The CDR3 runs 16 amino acids, cysteine and phenylalanine included. The sequence is cut down to CDR3 DNA, 48 bases in frame from base 1. From a lookup of the germline V gene, CDR1 and CDR2 are SGHTA and FQGNSA. Compared with germline, V lacks 0 bases and J lacks 4 bases; bases without a gene match: 5. Sequencing relied on an Illumina HiSeq 2500. TCR beta libraries were prepared by quantitative 5'-RACE with molecular barcodes. On the study's bioinformatics: Disease-linked TCR variants were identified with a new computational method built on a probabilistic model of VDJ rearrangement. In-frame beta chains were kept once TCRdb had trimmed the public reads at Q25 with fastp and called clones with MiXCR. CDR3 protein duplicates are merged, each entry listing the most common genes and DNA. The authors' filters were not applied to this entry. The sample table lists tens of thousands of distinct CDR3 sequences, around 6.7% of them with a count of one. The ten largest account for more than 9% of the sample.

The chain is assembled from TRBV7-2 and TRBJ2-3; 9 middle bases align to TRBD2. The sample was blood, either unsorted or a sorted T cell fraction (not recorded which). This TCR derives from a male donor with ankylosing spondylitis or in good health (not recorded which). The bases read TGTGCCAGCAGCTTAGCGCGAATAGCGGGAGCAGATACGCAGTATTTT. Its product reads: CASSLARIAGADTQYF.